Sequencing of this T cell receptor (beta chain) was carried out in a study of beta chain features in type 1 diabetes. There was one heparinised blood draw per donor, averaging about 120 mL. Concerning this clone itself: The antigen remains unidentified.

Study observations and caveats: Fewer junction insertions and more nucleotide deletions appeared in type 1 diabetes patients. Resolution of whether HLA type affects TCRB rearrangement was not achieved here.

Reverse transcription of all isolated RNA meant that expressed TCRB transcripts were sequenced. Using immunoSEQ multiplex PCR, the repertoire was profiled, and TCRdb retains in-frame clones only, with some absent. The sample consists of hundreds of thousands of clones, about an eighth of them appearing once. V was shortened by 4 bases and J by 4 bases, with 14 bases between the two germline ends. The CDR3 covers 14 residues. Germline V CDR1 and CDR2: SGHNT, YYREEE (reference sequence). This clonotype was obtained from a young woman in good health. V gene TRBV5-4 combines with J gene TRBJ1-2; tentatively, D is TRBD1 (6 bases). Material for sequencing was naive CD4+ T cells from blood. CDR3 nucleotides: TGTGCCAGCAGCCAAAAACAGGGTATCTATGGCTACACCTTC. Its translation: CASSQKQGIYGYTF. The entire variable domain, with the rest obtained from reference TRBV5-4 and TRBJ1-2, is as follows: ETGVTQSPTHLIKTRGQQVTLRCSSQSGHNTVSWYQQALGQGPQFIFQYYREEENGRGNFPPRFSGLQFPNYSSELNVNALELDDSALYLCASSQKQGIYGYTFGSGTRLTVV.